These T cell receptor beta chains were read from a single sample in a study of T cells in Graves' hyperthyroidism and ophthalmopathy. MiXCR, applied by TCRdb to the multiplex PCR reads, yields one record per CDR3 protein. This sample has some 440,000 distinct CDR3 sequences, with around 16% found just once. The sequencing input was blood. The receptors here all came from a woman under 30 with Graves' hyperthyroidism. Both conserved end residues are part of each CDR3. A D gene is named only where the DNA matches it firmly. The listing skips clone size in some rows; elsewhere it reads once, few, many or a size class.

V	size	J	D	CDR3	DNA
TRBV20-1	-	TRBJ2-3	TRBD2	CSARGGGTDTQYF	TGCTCGGCCCGGGGAGGGGGCACAGATACGCAGTATTTT
TRBV7-2	many	TRBJ2-3	-	CASSPLGPDTQYF	TGTGCCAGCAGCCCGCTGGGGCCCGATACGCAGTATTTT
TRBV27	many	TRBJ2-1	-	CASSSSQGFSNEQFF	TGTGCCAGCAGTTCATCCCAGGGATTTAGCAATGAGCAGTTCTTC
TRBV2	-	TRBJ2-3	TRBD2	CASRGAGGPEDTQYF	TGTGCCAGCAGGGGGGCGGGAGGGCCCGAAGATACGCAGTATTTT
TRBV15	-	TRBJ2-5	-	CATSRTETQYF	TGTGCCACCAGCAGGACGGAGACCCAGTACTTC
TRBV9	-	TRBJ1-2	-	CASSGRTYGYTF	TGTGCCAGCAGCGGCCGGACCTATGGCTACACCTTC
TRBV7-8	-	TRBJ1-4	-	CASSLEANNANEKLFF	TGTGCCAGCAGCTTAGAAGCAAACAATGCTAATGAAAAACTGTTTTTT
TRBV12-3/TRBV12-4	many	TRBJ2-5	-	CASSLAGTGWKETQYF	TGTGCCAGCAGTTTAGCAGGTACAGGGTGGAAAGAGACCCAGTACTTC
TRBV7-3	many	TRBJ2-5	-	CASSLEGRGTQYF	TGTGCCAGCAGCTTAGAAGGGAGAGGGACCCAGTACTTC
TRBV6-1	-	TRBJ1-6	TRBD1	CASTLGQGYPPLHF	TGTGCCAGCACCTTGGGACAGGGTTATCCACCCCTCCACTTT
TRBV6-2/TRBV6-3	many	TRBJ2-3	TRBD2	CASSLGRGGGNTQYF	TGTGCCAGCAGTTTGGGACGGGGGGGGGGAAATACGCAGTATTTT
TRBV29-1	many	TRBJ1-5	-	CSVSGYNQPQHF	TGCAGCGTCTCAGGGTACAATCAGCCCCAGCATTTT
TRBV9	many	TRBJ2-3	TRBD2	CASSDRLAASDTQYF	TGTGCCAGCAGCGATCGCCTAGCGGCGTCGGATACGCAGTATTTT
TRBV2	many	TRBJ2-7	-	CATGTNSYEQYF	TGTGCCACGGGGACAAATAGTTACGAGCAGTACTTC
TRBV6-5	many	TRBJ1-1	-	CASSYGTGGTEAFF	TGTGCCAGCAGTTATGGTACAGGCGGGACTGAAGCTTTCTTT
TRBV11-2	few	TRBJ2-5	-	CASSRGWREETQYF	TGTGCCAGCAGCCGAGGGTGGCGGGAAGAGACCCAGTACTTC
TRBV6-1	-	TRBJ2-6	-	CASSSDGENVLTF	TGTGCCAGCAGTTCGGACGGGGAGAACGTCCTGACTTTC
TRBV5-8	many	TRBJ1-5	-	CASSLAPGLNNQPQHF	TGTGCCAGCAGCTTAGCCCCGGGGTTAAACAATCAGCCCCAGCATTTT